What follows are 20 T cell receptor beta chains derived from one specimen sequenced in a study of graft-versus-host responses after intestinal transplantation. Antigens of these TCRs are unknown. TCRdb keeps only in-frame clones here, not all; method: immunoSEQ multiplex PCR. The table lists tens of thousands of clones, 85% to 90% of them singletons. The sample was unstimulated CD4+ T cells sorted from spleen or lymph node cells, taken before intestinal transplant. The receptors come from a human donor who received an intestinal transplant.

This chain links TRBV10-2 with TRBJ2-5; 7 nucleotides agree with TRBD2. The trim removed 5 bases at V and 5 bases at J, leaving 8 bases unmatched. Germline V CDR1 and CDR2: WSHSY, SAAADI. The length of the CDR3 is 14 residues. CDR3 residues: CASSTQAGRETQYF. CDR3 nucleotide sequence: TGCGCCAGCAGTACACAAGCGGGGCGGGAGACCCAGTACTTC.

J is TRBJ1-1 and V is TRBV5-4; unclear D gene. Trimming took off 0 bases at V and 1 base at J, with 4 bases between the two ends. The germline gives CDR1 SGHNT, CDR2 YYREEE (reference sequence). The CDR3 runs 13 residues. This CDR3 reads CASSLGPNTEAFF. DNA for the CDR3: TGTGCCAGCAGCTTGGGGCCGAACACTGAAGCTTTCTTT.

This chain uses TRBV10-2 with TRBJ2-1, with D possibly being TRBD1 (6 bases). The germline CDR1 and CDR2 sequences are WSHSY and SAAADI. V shed 8 bases and J shed 1 base, with 15 bases lying between them. The CDR3 contains 15 residues. The CDR3 bases are TGCGCCAGCGCCACTCCAGGGGATTCCTACAATGAGCAGTTCTTC. This encodes CASATPGDSYNEQFF.

The rearrangement uses TRBV2 and TRBJ2-3, with D uncertain. This CDR3 has 11 amino acids. Germline CDR1 and CDR2: SNHLY and FYNNEI. V lost 6 bases and J 6 bases, leaving 7 bases between the germline ends. CDR3 in DNA: TGTGCCAGCAGCGACAATGATACGCAGTATTTT. It codes for CASSDNDTQYF.

The V call is TRBV7-2, the J call TRBJ1-5, with 8 bases matching TRBD1. Germline loops: CDR1 SGHTA, CDR2 FQGNSA. Trimming cost V 4 bases and J 6 bases; bases outside gene matches: 5. The CDR3 totals 14 residues. For the CDR3, the DNA is TGTGCCAGCAGCTCACAGGGGGTGGGTCAGCCCCAGCATTTT. Translation gives CASSSQGVGQPQHF.

The rearrangement joins TRBV6-1 to TRBJ2-1; possibly TRBD2 for D (6 bases). With 5 bases removed from V and 6 bases from J, the gap between germline ends came to 11 bases. Germline assignment: CDR1 MNHNS and CDR2 SASEGT. The CDR3 contains 13 residues. Here the CDR3 DNA reads TGTGCCAGCAGTTATGCGGGGCGCAATGAGCAGTTCTTC. Amino acid sequence: CASSYAGRNEQFF.

The chain recombines TRBV4-1 with TRBJ1-1, with D hard to call. Germline V gene lookup returns CDR1 MGHRA and CDR2 YSYEKL. Trimming shortened V by 0 bases and J by 1 base, and 15 bases separated the two germline ends. This CDR3 spans 17 amino acids. The CDR3 coding sequence is TGCGCCAGCAGCCAAGATCGCAGGCCTAATTCGAACACTGAAGCTTTCTTT. This translates into CASSQDRRPNSNTEAFF.

This chain joins TRBV6-1 and TRBJ2-7; a weak D match, TRBD1 (5 bases). Trimming stripped 2 bases from V and 3 bases from J, with 17 bases between. This CDR3 region has 16 residues. From germline, CDR1 is MNHNS and CDR2 SASEGT. In DNA form, the CDR3 reads TGTGCCAGCAGTGAAATTTTGTTAGGGGTCAACTACGAGCAGTACTTC. Translation gives CASSEILLGVNYEQYF.

The chain joins TRBV9 to TRBJ1-6, with TRBD1 as a possible D gene (6 bases). V lost 4 bases to trimming and J lost 5 bases, with 7 bases between them. The CDR3 has 13 residues. Germline values: CDR1 SGDLS, CDR2 YYNGEE. CDR3 DNA sequence: TGTGCCAGCAGCCGACAGGATAATTCACCCCTCCACTTT. This codes for CASSRQDNSPLHF.

This rearrangement joins TRBV4-1 to TRBJ1-1; no clear D. The CDR3 runs 16 residues. Trimming removed 3 bases at V and 5 bases at J, with 19 bases between. Looked up from germline, CDR1 is MGHRA and CDR2 is YSYEKL. This chain's CDR3 is CASSHLWSLEETEAFF. Written as DNA, the CDR3 is TGCGCCAGCAGCCACCTCTGGAGCCTGGAGGAGACTGAAGCTTTCTTT.

The chain uses TRBV10-3 and TRBJ1-1; no firm D call. V dropped 5 bases and J dropped 3 bases, with 10 bases sitting between them. The CDR3 is made up of 13 amino acids. From germline, CDR1 is ENHRY and CDR2 SYGVKD. The CDR3 DNA sequence: TGTGCCATCAGTCTCCCGGGTGACACTGAAGCTTTCTTT. Its translation: CAISLPGDTEAFF.

The table lists this clone with a count of one. The rearrangement uses TRBV5-1 and TRBJ1-2; D may be TRBD1 (6 bases). V shed 2 bases and J shed 2 bases, with 13 bases lying between them. The CDR3 is made up of 15 amino acids. The germline V gene has CDR1 SGHRS and CDR2 YFSETQ. The CDR3 reads CASSFAGTLNYGYTF. The CDR3 bases are TGCGCCAGCAGCTTCGCCGGGACACTAAACTATGGCTACACCTTC.

The chain couples TRBV13 to TRBJ1-1, with D perhaps TRBD1 (5 bases). CDR1 PRHDT and CDR2 FYEKMQ come from the germline V gene (reference sequence). V gave up 4 bases and J gave up 2 bases, with 8 bases separating them. The length of the CDR3 is 13 residues. The CDR3 reads CASSSRENTEAFF. DNA of the CDR3: TGTGCCAGCAGCTCCAGGGAAAACACTGAAGCTTTCTTT.

The rearrangement links TRBV18 to TRBJ1-5; TRBD1 might be the D (6 bases). Germline-derived CDR1 and CDR2 are KGHSH and LQKENI. The V and J ends lost 3 bases and 1 base respectively, with 10 bases between them. This CDR3 has 15 residues. The CDR3 sequence is CASSPAGASNQPQHF. In DNA form, the CDR3 reads TGTGCCAGCTCACCCGCAGGGGCCAGCAATCAGCCCCAGCATTTT.

This chain links TRBV6-1 with TRBJ1-2, with 8 bases identical to TRBD1. The CDR3 sequence is 14 residues long. After removal of 3 bases from V and 5 bases from J, the junction contained 5 bases not matched to a gene. Germline V gene sequence: CDR1 MNHNS, CDR2 SASEGT. This CDR3 is CASSEAQGAYGYTF. As DNA, the CDR3 is TGTGCCAGCAGTGAGGCCCAGGGGGCTTATGGCTACACCTTC.

The chain has TRBV7-9 and TRBJ2-2, with TRBD1 matching 8 bases. Germline V gives CDR1 SEHNR, CDR2 FQNEAQ (reference sequence). The CDR3 extends over 16 amino acids. Trimming removed 2 bases from V and 3 bases from J; junction bases left unmatched: 5. Here the CDR3 reads CASSLRGTGDTGELFF. CDR3 coding DNA: TGTGCCAGCAGCTTACGTGGGACAGGCGACACCGGGGAGCTGTTTTTT.

The V gene is TRBV6-5, the J gene TRBJ1-1; D gene uncertain. CDR1 and CDR2 (germline): MNHEY, SVGAGI. The CDR3 sequence is 14 residues long. V was cut by 4 bases and J by 2 bases, with 11 bases left in between. CDR3 residues: CASSLYRKNTEAFF. CDR3 in DNA: TGTGCCAGCAGTTTGTACAGAAAAAACACTGAAGCTTTCTTT.

The sample holds one count of this clone. This sequence joins TRBV5-6 and TRBJ2-1, with D perhaps TRBD2 (6 bases). Trimming pared 3 bases from V and 0 bases from J, leaving 10 bases between. Germline CDR1 and CDR2: SGHDT and YYEEEE. The CDR3 totals 15 residues. Here the CDR3 reads CASSSRGYSYNEQFF. CDR3 coding DNA: TGTGCCAGCAGCTCCCGGGGGTACTCCTACAATGAGCAGTTCTTC.

The rearrangement joins TRBV6-4 to TRBJ1-1; TRBD1 matches at 7 bases. The V and J ends lost 8 bases and 8 bases, in that order; junction bases with no gene match: 5. The V gene's germline CDR1 is MRHNA and CDR2 SNTAGT. The length of the CDR3 is 11 residues. This CDR3 is CASGLTGEAFF. The CDR3, as DNA: TGTGCCAGCGGTTTGACAGGGGAAGCTTTCTTT.

This sequence joins TRBV6-6 and TRBJ2-2, with D perhaps TRBD1 (6 bases). Germline V lookup: CDR1 MNHNY, CDR2 SVGAGI (reference sequence). The CDR3 extends over 16 amino acids. Deletions cut 2 bases from V and 1 base from J, with 11 bases between. Here the CDR3 DNA reads TGTGCCAGCAGTTACGGCAGGGACATGAACACCGGGGAGCTGTTTTTT. Protein sequence: CASSYGRDMNTGELFF.